This TCR beta chain was profiled in a study of blood T cell repertoires in COVID-19. Study summary: Sites across the United States, Italy and Spain contributed samples from acute and convalescent COVID-19.

The germline CDR1 and CDR2 sequences are SNHLY and FYNNEI. The length of the CDR3 is 15 residues. Trimming shortened V by 6 bases and J by 4 bases, and 19 bases separated the two germline ends. As processed by the authors: From reference gene primer amplification, estimates of nucleated cell counts were derived. The protocol was immunoSEQ multiplex PCR, while the TCRdb copy is restricted to in-frame clones and leaves out a portion. That table supplies the V and J calls and clone size; D and trimming were determined from the DNA. The profile covers about 45,000 clones, with about 86% appearing a single time and about a tenth taken by the ten largest.

The TCR comes from a human donor in a cohort sampled during active COVID-19. Sequencing was done on a sample of peripheral blood. This chain joins TRBV2 and TRBJ2-7; D might be TRBD1 (6 bases). This chain's CDR3 is CASRDRQEFGYEQYF. CDR3 in DNA: TGTGCCAGCAGAGATAGACAGGAATTCGGATACGAGCAGTACTTC.